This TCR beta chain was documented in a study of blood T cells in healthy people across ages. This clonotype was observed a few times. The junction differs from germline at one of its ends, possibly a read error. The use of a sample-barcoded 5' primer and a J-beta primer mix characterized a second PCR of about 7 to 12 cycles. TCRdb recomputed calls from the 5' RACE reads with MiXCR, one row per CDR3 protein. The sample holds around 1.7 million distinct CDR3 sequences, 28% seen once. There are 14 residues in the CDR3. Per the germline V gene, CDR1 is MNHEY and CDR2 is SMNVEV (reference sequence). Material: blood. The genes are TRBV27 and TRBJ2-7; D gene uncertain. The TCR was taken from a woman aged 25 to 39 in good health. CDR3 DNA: TGTACCAGCAGTCCTAGGGAATACACCTACGAGCAGTACTTC. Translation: CTSSPREYTYEQYF.